The next 5 T cell receptor beta chains were all read from a single sample in a study of PD-L1 blockade in urothelial cancer. Sequencing used immunoSEQ multiplex PCR; TCRdb keeps in-frame clones, though not all of them. The repertoire holds 100,000 or so clones, with roughly nine tenths as singletons. Sequenced material: PBMCs, taken around atezolizumab (anti-PD-L1) treatment. Receptors originate from an elderly woman with urothelial cancer.

This sequence joins TRBV5-1 and TRBJ1-2; 9 bases are a match to TRBD1. CDR3 length: 15 residues. Germline V gene lookup returns CDR1 SGHRS and CDR2 YFSETQ. V was clipped by 1 base and J by 4 bases; unmatched bases: 5. In nucleotides, the CDR3 is TGCGCCAGCAGCTTGCAGGGACAGGGTGCCTATGGCTACACCTTC. Translation gives CASSLQGQGAYGYTF.

The chain joins TRBV19 to TRBJ2-1; no firm D call. The V end lost 0 bases, the J end lost 10 bases, and 7 bases lay between the germline ends. The CDR3 is 12 residues long. Germline CDR1 and CDR2: LNHDA and SQIVND (reference sequence). The CDR3 DNA sequence: TGTGCCAGTAGTATAGATAACTGGGAGCAGTTCTTC. Its protein is CASSIDNWEQFF.

On this clone: The junction and the germline gene differ at one end; a read error may be behind it. CDR3 DNA sequence: TGTGCCAGCAGTTTCGGGACAGGATATGGCCACACCTTC. This translates into CASSFGTGYGHTF. This chain links TRBV5-6 with TRBJ1-2; 8 bases match TRBD1. In germline, CDR1 is SGHDT, CDR2 YYEEEE. The CDR3 is 13 residues long.

In nucleotides, the CDR3 is TGTGCCAGCTCACCTAACGACAGACATAATGAAAAACTGTTTTTT. This sequence encodes CASSPNDRHNEKLFF. This sequence joins TRBV18 and TRBJ1-4, with TRBD1 as a possible D gene (5 bases). Trimming pared 3 bases from V and 4 bases from J, leaving 12 bases between. The CDR3 covers 15 residues. Germline values: CDR1 KGHSH, CDR2 LQKENI. Drawing the rest from reference TRBV18 and TRBJ1-4, the complete variable domain is NAGVMQNPRHLVRRRGQEARLRCSPMKGHSHVYWYRQLPEEGLKFMVYLQKENIIDESGMPKERFSAEFPKEGPSILRIQQVVRGDSAAYFCASSPNDRHNEKLFFGSGTQLSVL.

This chain joins TRBV13 and TRBJ2-5; D is uncertain. The CDR3 loop spans 14 amino acids. Trimming took off 2 bases at V and 1 base at J, with 8 bases between the two ends. CDR1 and CDR2 from the germline V gene are PRHDT and FYEKMQ (reference sequence). CDR3 residues: CASSLRLAQETQYF. DNA of the CDR3: TGTGCCAGCAGCTTACGTCTGGCCCAAGAGACCCAGTACTTC.